The rows below give T cell receptor beta chains drawn from one sample of a study of control samples from healthy donors and cancer patients. Data came from immunoSEQ multiplex PCR; TCRdb stores just in-frame clones and leaves some out. Of 250,000 to 300,000 clones in the sample, almost 85% are singletons; the top ten hold less than 15%. Material for sequencing was PBMCs. The receptors stem from a woman in her sixties or seventies with lung cancer. Both conserved end residues are part of each CDR3. A D gene is named only where the DNA matches it firmly. Size is omitted from some rows. Given values are once, few, many or a class for expanded clones.

J gene,clone size,D gene,V gene,CDR3 DNA,CDR3 protein
TRBJ1-1,.,.,TRBV2,TGTGCCAGCATCCCGGTGAGGACGAACACTGAAGCTTTCTTT,CASIPVRTNTEAFF
TRBJ1-1,.,.,TRBV6-5,TGTGCCAGCAGTTGGGGGGGTACTGAAGCTTTCTTT,CASSWGGTEAFF
TRBJ2-6,.,.,TRBV2,TGTGCCAGCACCAACAGTCCCGCCAACGTCCTGACTTTC,CASTNSPANVLTF
TRBJ1-1,.,.,TRBV5-6,TGTGCCAGCAGCTTGGGCATCGGGGGGTTGAACACTGAAGCTTTCTTT,CASSLGIGGLNTEAFF
TRBJ1-4,.,.,TRBV5-1,TGCGCCAGCAGCTTGGGGGGACTTACTAATGAAAAACTGTTTTTT,CASSLGGLTNEKLFF
TRBJ2-7,.,.,TRBV19,TGTGCCAGTAGTATACTAGAGGGCGAGCAGTACTTC,CASSILEGEQYF
TRBJ2-3,.,.,TRBV12-3/TRBV12-4,TGTGCCAGCAGTTTAGGTGGGAGGCAGTATTTT,CASSLGGRQYF
TRBJ1-3,.,.,TRBV2,TGTGCCAGCAGTCAAGAGAACCCCTCTGGAAACACCATATATTTT,CASSQENPSGNTIYF
TRBJ1-2,.,.,TRBV12-3/TRBV12-4,TGTGCCAGCAGCTCGGGACGGAATGGCTACACCTTC,CASSSGRNGYTF
TRBJ1-1,once,.,TRBV7-2,TGTGCCAGCAGGCCCTGGGGGGGGGAAGCTTTCTTT,CASRPWGGEAFF
TRBJ2-3,.,TRBD2,TRBV9,TGTGCCAGCAGCGTAGGTGCGGGAGGTTCAGATACGCAGTATTTT,CASSVGAGGSDTQYF
TRBJ2-1,.,TRBD2,TRBV3-1/TRBV3-2,TGTGCCAGCAGCCTCGGACTAGCGGGAGAGGGGCAGTTCTTC,CASSLGLAGEGQFF
TRBJ1-1,.,.,TRBV10-1,TGCGCCAGCAGTGAGGACCCATTCACTGAAGCTTTCTTT,CASSEDPFTEAFF
TRBJ1-3,once,TRBD1,TRBV5-8,TGTGCCAGCAGCCCGGGGACAGGGCGAGTTATAGACACCATATATTTT,CASSPGTGRVIDTIYF
TRBJ1-2,.,.,TRBV7-9,TGTGCCAGCAGCTCGTCAGGGTCGGGCAATGGCTACACCTTC,CASSSSGSGNGYTF
TRBJ1-6,.,TRBD1,TRBV5-4,TGTGCCAGCAGCCCCGTGGCAGGGGGCGCGGGTAATTCACCCCTCCACTTT,CASSPVAGGAGNSPLHF
TRBJ2-3,.,TRBD2,TRBV19,TGTGCCAGTAGTATCCGGAGCGGGGGCGTCACAGATACGCAGTATTTT,CASSIRSGGVTDTQYF
TRBJ2-3,.,.,TRBV5-1,TGCGCCAGCAGCTTGGAAATGGGAATAGGTACAGATACGCAGTATTTT,CASSLEMGIGTDTQYF
TRBJ2-1,.,.,TRBV2,TGTGCCAGCAGTGAGGGACCCCCGGGGTTCTTC,CASSEGPPGFF
TRBJ1-2,.,TRBD1,TRBV28,TGTGCCAGCAGCTCTACAGGGGGGGGAACGAGCTATGGCTACACCTTC,CASSSTGGGTSYGYTF
TRBJ1-5,.,.,TRBV30,TGTGCCTGGAGTGTATCTGGAGATCAGCCCCAGCATTTT,CAWSVSGDQPQHF
TRBJ2-7,.,.,TRBV2,TGTGCCAGCAGTGGGCAGGACGGTGTTGTGCAGTACTTC,CASSGQDGVVQYF
TRBJ2-2,.,.,TRBV18,TGTGCCAGCTCACCACGGGACACCGGGGAGCTGTTTTTT,CASSPRDTGELFF
TRBJ1-6,.,.,TRBV3-1/TRBV3-2,TGTGCCAGCAGCCAAGATTTCGCGTCACCCCTCCACTTT,CASSQDFASPLHF
TRBJ2-1,.,.,TRBV9,TGTGCCAGCAGCGTAGTTCCTAGCCGTGAGCAGTTCTTC,CASSVVPSREQFF
TRBJ1-2,.,TRBD1,TRBV12-3/TRBV12-4,TGTGCCAGCAGCCTGGACAGGGTGGGTGGCTACACCTTC,CASSLDRVGGYTF
TRBJ1-6,.,.,TRBV12-5,TGTGCTAGTGGTTTACAAAATAATTCACCCCTCCACTTT,CASGLQNNSPLHF
TRBJ1-1,.,.,TRBV29-1,TGCAGCGTTGATGGGCAACAGGGTGAAGCTTTCTTT,CSVDGQQGEAFF
TRBJ1-2,.,.,TRBV12-5,TGTGCTAGTGGTTTGGTACATGGAAGGGTTCAGGCTCCTGGCTACACCTTC,CASGLVHGRVQAPGYTF
TRBJ2-5,once,.,TRBV4-2,TGTGCCAGCAGCCAAGGTAGTCAAGAGACCCAGTACTTC,CASSQGSQETQYF
TRBJ1-3,.,.,TRBV9,TGTGCCAGCAGCGTAGAGGGCAGGACCATCGGAAACACCATATATTTT,CASSVEGRTIGNTIYF
TRBJ2-6,.,.,TRBV9,TGTGCCAGCACGGGGTTCTCTGGGGCCAACGTCCTGACTTTC,CASTGFSGANVLTF
TRBJ2-1,.,TRBD2,TRBV10-3,TGTGCCATCAGTGAGGGGATAGCGGGAGGCAATGAGCAGTTCTTC,CAISEGIAGGNEQFF
TRBJ1-5,few,TRBD1,TRBV5-1,TGCGCCAGCAGTCCGGGACAGGCAGGCCAGCCCCAGCATTTT,CASSPGQAGQPQHF
TRBJ2-2,once,.,TRBV15,TGTGCCACCAGCAGAGATATATTGGGGGCCGGGGAGCTGTTTTTT,CATSRDILGAGELFF
TRBJ2-2,.,.,TRBV6-5,TGTGCCAGCAGTCCTACAGTGAACACCGGGGAGCTGTTTTTT,CASSPTVNTGELFF
TRBJ1-5,.,TRBD1,TRBV2,TGTGCCAGCGGGACAGGGCGGATCAATCAGCCCCAGCATTTT,CASGTGRINQPQHF
TRBJ2-1,.,TRBD2,TRBV10-3,TGCGCCACCCGGGCGGGGGGCGGGGGGCCCGGGGCGAATGAGCAGTTCTTC,CATRAGGGGPGANEQFF
TRBJ1-2,.,.,TRBV5-1,TGCGCCAGCAGGGTCGTATGGGACCCGGACGGGAACTATGGCTACACCTTC,CASRVVWDPDGNYGYTF
TRBJ1-1,.,.,TRBV10-3,TGTGCCGTTGGGGCTAGGGAGAACACTGAAGCTTTCTTT,CAVGARENTEAFF